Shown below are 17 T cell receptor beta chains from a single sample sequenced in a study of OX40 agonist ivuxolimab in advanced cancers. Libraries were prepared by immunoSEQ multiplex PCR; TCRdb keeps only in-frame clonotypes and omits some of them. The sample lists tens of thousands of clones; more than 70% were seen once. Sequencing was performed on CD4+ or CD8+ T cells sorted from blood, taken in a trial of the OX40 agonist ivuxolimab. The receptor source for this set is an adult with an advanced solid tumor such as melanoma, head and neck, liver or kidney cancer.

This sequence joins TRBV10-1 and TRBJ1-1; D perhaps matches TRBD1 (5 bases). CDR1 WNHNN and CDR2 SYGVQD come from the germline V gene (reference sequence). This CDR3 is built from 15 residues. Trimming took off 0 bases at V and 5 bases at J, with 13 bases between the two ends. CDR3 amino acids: CASSESGTGGTEAFF. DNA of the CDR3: TGCGCCAGCAGTGAGTCGGGGACCGGAGGGACTGAAGCTTTCTTT.

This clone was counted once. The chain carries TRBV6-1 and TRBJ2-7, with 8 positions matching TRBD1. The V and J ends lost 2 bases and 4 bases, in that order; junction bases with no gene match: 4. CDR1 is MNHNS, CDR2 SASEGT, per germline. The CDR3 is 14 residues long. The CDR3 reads CASSESYRGYEQYF. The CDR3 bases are TGTGCCAGCAGTGAATCGTACAGGGGGTACGAGCAGTACTTC.

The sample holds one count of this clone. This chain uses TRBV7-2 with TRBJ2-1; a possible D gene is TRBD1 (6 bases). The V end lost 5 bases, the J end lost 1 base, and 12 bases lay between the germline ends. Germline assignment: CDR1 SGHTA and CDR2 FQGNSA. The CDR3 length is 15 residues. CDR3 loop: CASSPPTGSYNEQFF. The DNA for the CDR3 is TGTGCCAGCAGCCCCCCGACAGGATCCTACAATGAGCAGTTCTTC.

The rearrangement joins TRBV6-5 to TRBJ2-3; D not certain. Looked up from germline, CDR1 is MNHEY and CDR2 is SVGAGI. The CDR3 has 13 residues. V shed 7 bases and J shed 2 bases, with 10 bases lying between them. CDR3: CASNRIATDTQYF. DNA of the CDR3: TGTGCCAGCAATCGAATAGCCACAGATACGCAGTATTTT.

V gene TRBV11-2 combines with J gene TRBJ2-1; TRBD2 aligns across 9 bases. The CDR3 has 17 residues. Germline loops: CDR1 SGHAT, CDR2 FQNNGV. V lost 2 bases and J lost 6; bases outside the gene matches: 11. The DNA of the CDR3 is TGTGCCAGCAGCTTAAGCGGCGGGAGGGCCCTCGTCAATGAGCAGTTCTTC. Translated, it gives CASSLSGGRALVNEQFF.

CDR3: CVTGATNEKLFF. The CDR3 DNA sequence: TGTGTGACGGGTGCAACTAATGAAAAACTGTTTTTT. The rearrangement links TRBV28 to TRBJ1-4; D gene unclear. Germline lookup yields CDR1 MDHEN and CDR2 SYDVKM. The CDR3 is 12 residues long.

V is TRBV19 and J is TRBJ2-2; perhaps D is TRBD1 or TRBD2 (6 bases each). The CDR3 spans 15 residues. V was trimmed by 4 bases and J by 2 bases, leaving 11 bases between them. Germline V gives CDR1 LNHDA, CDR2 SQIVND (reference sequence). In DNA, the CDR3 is TGTGCCAGTAGTACCAGGGGACTCAACACCGGGGAGCTGTTTTTT. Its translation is CASSTRGLNTGELFF. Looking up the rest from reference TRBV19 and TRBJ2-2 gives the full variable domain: DGGITQSPKYLFRKEGQNVTLSCEQNLNHDAMYWYRQDPGQGLRLIYYSQIVNDFQKGDIAEGYSVSREKKESFPLTVTSAQKNPTAFYLCASSTRGLNTGELFFGEGSRLTVL.

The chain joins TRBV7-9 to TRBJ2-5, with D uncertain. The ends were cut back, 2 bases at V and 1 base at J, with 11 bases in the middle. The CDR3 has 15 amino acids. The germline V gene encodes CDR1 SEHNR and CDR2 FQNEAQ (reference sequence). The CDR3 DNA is TGTGCCAGCAGCTTACTGATAGCAACCCAAGAGACCCAGTACTTC. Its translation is CASSLLIATQETQYF.

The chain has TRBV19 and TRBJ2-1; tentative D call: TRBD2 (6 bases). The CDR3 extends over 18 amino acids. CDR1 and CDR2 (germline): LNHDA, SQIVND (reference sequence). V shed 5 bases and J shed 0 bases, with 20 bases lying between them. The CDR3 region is CASSSVIAVVGSYNEQFF. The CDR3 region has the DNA TGTGCCAGTAGTTCCGTAATAGCGGTAGTCGGCTCCTACAATGAGCAGTTCTTC.

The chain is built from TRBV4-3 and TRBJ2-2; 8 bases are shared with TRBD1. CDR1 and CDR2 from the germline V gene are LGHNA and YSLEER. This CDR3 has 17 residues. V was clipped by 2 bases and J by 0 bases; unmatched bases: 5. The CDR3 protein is CASSQRDRNSNTGELFF. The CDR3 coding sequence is TGCGCCAGCAGCCAAAGGGACAGGAACTCGAACACCGGGGAGCTGTTTTTT.

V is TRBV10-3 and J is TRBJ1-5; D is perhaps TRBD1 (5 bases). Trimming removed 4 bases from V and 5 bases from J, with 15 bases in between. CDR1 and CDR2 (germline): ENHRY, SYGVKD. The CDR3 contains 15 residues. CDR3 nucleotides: TGTGCCATCAGTGGGGGCACGGATTCCTATCAGCCCCAGCATTTT. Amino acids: CAISGGTDSYQPQHF.

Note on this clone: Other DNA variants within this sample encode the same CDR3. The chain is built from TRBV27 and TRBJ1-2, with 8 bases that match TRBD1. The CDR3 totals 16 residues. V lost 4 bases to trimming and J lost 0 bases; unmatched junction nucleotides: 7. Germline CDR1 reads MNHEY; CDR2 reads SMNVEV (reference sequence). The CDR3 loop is CASSSPGTGSNYGYTF. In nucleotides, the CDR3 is TGTGCCAGCAGTTCCCCGGGGACAGGATCTAACTATGGCTACACCTTC.

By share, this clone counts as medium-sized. Written as DNA, the CDR3 is TGTGCCAGCAGCTCCAGGACTAGCGGGAGGGCCGAAACCGGGGAGCTGTTTTTT. It encodes CASSSRTSGRAETGELFF. The gene calls are TRBV11-3 and TRBJ2-2, with 15 bases identical to TRBD2. With V trimmed by 4 bases and J by 5 bases, 8 bases remained unmatched. The CDR3 is 18 residues long. Per the germline V gene, CDR1 is SGHNT and CDR2 is YENEEA.

The CDR3 coding sequence is TGTGCCAGCAGTTTGGGCCAGGGGATCTCTGAAGCTTTCTTT. Amino acid sequence: CASSLGQGISEAFF. The chain is built from TRBV27 and TRBJ1-1, with D possibly TRBD1 on 6 matching bases. The V and J ends lost 3 bases and 6 bases respectively, with 14 bases between them. The CDR3 is 14 residues long. CDR1 and CDR2 (germline): MNHEY, SMNVEV (reference sequence).

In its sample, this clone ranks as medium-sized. The CDR3 loop reads CASSLLAGGDTGELFF. The CDR3 DNA is TGCGCCAGCAGTCTACTAGCGGGAGGGGACACCGGGGAGCTGTTTTTT. The chain employs TRBV10-1 and TRBJ2-2; 13 nucleotides match TRBD2. V shed 5 bases, J shed 3 bases, and the junction held 3 bases outside the gene matches. Germline CDR1 WNHNN, CDR2 SYGVQD (reference sequence). This CDR3 region has 16 residues.

This CDR3 is CASSLHPGMKSYNEQFF. DNA of the CDR3: TGTGCCAGCAGCCTCCATCCAGGGATGAAGTCCTACAATGAGCAGTTCTTC. The chain employs TRBV4-2 and TRBJ2-1; tentatively, D is TRBD1 (5 bases). Between the trimmed V and J ends, which lost 4 bases and 1 base, there was a span of 17 bases. Germline V gives CDR1 LGHNA, CDR2 YNFKEQ. The CDR3 is 17 residues long.

For the CDR3, the DNA is TGTGCCAGCAGCTTAGGACAGGCTGAAGCTTTCTTT. It encodes CASSLGQAEAFF. The chain uses TRBV11-2 and TRBJ1-1, with a possible D match to TRBD1 (6 bases). V was trimmed by 1 base and J by 6 bases, leaving 6 bases between them. CDR3 length: 12 residues. The germline CDR1 and CDR2 sequences are SGHAT and FQNNGV.